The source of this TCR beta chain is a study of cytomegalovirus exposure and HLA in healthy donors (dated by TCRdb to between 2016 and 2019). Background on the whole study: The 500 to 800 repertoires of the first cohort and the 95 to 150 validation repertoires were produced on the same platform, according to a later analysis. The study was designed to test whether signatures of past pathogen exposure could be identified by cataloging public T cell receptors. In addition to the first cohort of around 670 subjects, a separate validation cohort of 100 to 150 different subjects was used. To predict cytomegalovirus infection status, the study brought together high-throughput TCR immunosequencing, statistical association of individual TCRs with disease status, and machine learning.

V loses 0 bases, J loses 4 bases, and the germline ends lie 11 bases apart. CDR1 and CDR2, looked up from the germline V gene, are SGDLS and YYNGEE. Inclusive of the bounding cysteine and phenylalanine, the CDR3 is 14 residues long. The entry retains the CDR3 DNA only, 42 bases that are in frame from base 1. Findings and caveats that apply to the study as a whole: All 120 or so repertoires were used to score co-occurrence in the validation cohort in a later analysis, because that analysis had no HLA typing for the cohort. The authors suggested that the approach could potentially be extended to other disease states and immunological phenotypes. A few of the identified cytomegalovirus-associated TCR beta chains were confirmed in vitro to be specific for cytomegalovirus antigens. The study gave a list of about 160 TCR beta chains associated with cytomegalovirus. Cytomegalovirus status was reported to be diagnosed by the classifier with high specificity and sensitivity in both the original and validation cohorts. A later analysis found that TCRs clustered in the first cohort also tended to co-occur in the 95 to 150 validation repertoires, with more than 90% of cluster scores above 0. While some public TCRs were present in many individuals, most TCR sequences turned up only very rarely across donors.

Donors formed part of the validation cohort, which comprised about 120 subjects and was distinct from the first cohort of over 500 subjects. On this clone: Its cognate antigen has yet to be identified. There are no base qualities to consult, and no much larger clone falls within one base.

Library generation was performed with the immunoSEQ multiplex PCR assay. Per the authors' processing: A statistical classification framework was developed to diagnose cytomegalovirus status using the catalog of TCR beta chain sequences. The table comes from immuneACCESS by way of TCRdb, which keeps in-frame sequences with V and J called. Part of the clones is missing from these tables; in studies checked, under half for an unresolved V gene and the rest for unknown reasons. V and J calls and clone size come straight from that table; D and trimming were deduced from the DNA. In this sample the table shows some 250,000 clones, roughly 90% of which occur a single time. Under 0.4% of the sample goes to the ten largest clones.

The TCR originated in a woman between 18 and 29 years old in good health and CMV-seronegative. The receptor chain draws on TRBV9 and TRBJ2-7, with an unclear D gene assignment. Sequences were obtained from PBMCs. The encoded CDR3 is CASSVEAWSYEQYF. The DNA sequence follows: TGTGCCAGCAGCGTAGAAGCCTGGAGTTACGAGCAGTACTTC.